This passage covers 8 T cell receptor beta chains from one sample sequenced in a study of response to subunit inactivated influenza vaccine. TCRdb fed the RT-PCR reads into MiXCR, producing one record per CDR3 protein. The sample lists about 780,000 distinct CDR3 sequences, around a sixth occurring once. Sequenced material: PBMCs from blood, taken more than 4 days after vaccination. These TCRs come from a man in his fifties who received an inactivated influenza vaccine.

This clonotype was seen a handful of times. The rearrangement links TRBV11-2 to TRBJ2-3; TRBD2 matches 8 bases. The CDR3 has 16 amino acids. Germline trimming cut 3 bases from V and 5 bases from J; bases unmatched to any gene: 10. In germline, CDR1 is SGHAT, CDR2 FQNNGV. The CDR3 DNA follows: TGTGCCAGCAGCTTCAACTGGCGGGGGGAGCAAGATACGCAGTATTTT. As protein: CASSFNWRGEQDTQYF.

This clonotype was found a few times. This chain connects TRBV19 to TRBJ2-1, with TRBD2 matching over 11 bases. The germline CDR1 and CDR2 sequences are LNHDA and SQIVND (reference sequence). The CDR3 covers 15 residues. V was clipped by 4 bases and J by 5 bases; unmatched bases: 4. CDR3 sequence: CASSKGLADNNEQFF. The CDR3 region has the DNA TGTGCCAGTAGTAAGGGACTAGCGGATAACAATGAGCAGTTCTTC.

This clonotype was detected only a few times. This chain uses TRBV29-1 with TRBJ2-3; the match to TRBD1 covers 10 bases. The CDR3 covers 14 residues. Germline lookup yields CDR1 SQVTM and CDR2 ANQGSEA. The trim removed 1 base at V and 4 bases at J, leaving 2 bases unmatched. DNA of the CDR3: TGCAGCGTTGAAGGGACAGGGGGACCAGATACGCAGTATTTT. Its protein product is CSVEGTGGPDTQYF.

This clonotype was seen only a few times. The rearrangement uses TRBV7-9 and TRBJ2-7; TRBD2 might be the D (7 bases). Germline CDR1 SEHNR, CDR2 FQNEAQ (reference sequence). V was cut by 4 bases and J by 5 bases, with 15 bases left in between. There are 14 residues in the CDR3. CDR3 protein: CASSWGGLADEQYF. The CDR3 DNA is TGTGCCAGCAGCTGGGGGGGGCTAGCGGACGAGCAGTACTTC.

This clonotype was counted a few times. This sequence joins TRBV6-5 and TRBJ2-1; 9 bases agree with TRBD1. The V segment lost 2 bases and the J segment 2 bases; nucleotides outside the gene matches: 4. Germline loops: CDR1 MNHEY, CDR2 SVGAGI. The CDR3 loop spans 16 amino acids. The CDR3 sequence is CASSYLQGAPYNEQFF. The CDR3 DNA sequence: TGTGCCAGCAGTTACCTACAGGGGGCCCCCTACAATGAGCAGTTCTTC.

The chain employs TRBV12-3 or TRBV12-4 and TRBJ1-3, with D unclear. The CDR3 consists of 12 residues. V was clipped by 5 bases and J by 3 bases, with 5 bases between them. CDR3: CASSPDGNTIYF. CDR3 DNA: TGTGCCAGCAGTCCCGATGGAAACACCATATATTTT.

The chain employs TRBV4-2 and TRBJ1-3, with D unclear. The CDR3 runs to 13 residues. Germline V gives CDR1 LGHNA, CDR2 YNFKEQ. V was clipped by 1 base and J by 7 bases, with 8 bases between them. CDR3 sequence (DNA): TGTGCCAGCAGCCAAGGAGACATGAACACCATATATTTT. Amino acids: CASSQGDMNTIYF.

The sample holds a few counts of this clonotype. The chain uses TRBV29-1 and TRBJ2-5; the D is unclear. The CDR3 contains 13 residues. Per germline, CDR1 SQVTM and CDR2 ANQGSEA. The chain's CDR3 is CSPPFGRQETQYF. CDR3 DNA: TGCAGTCCGCCTTTCGGGCGTCAAGAGACCCAGTACTTC.